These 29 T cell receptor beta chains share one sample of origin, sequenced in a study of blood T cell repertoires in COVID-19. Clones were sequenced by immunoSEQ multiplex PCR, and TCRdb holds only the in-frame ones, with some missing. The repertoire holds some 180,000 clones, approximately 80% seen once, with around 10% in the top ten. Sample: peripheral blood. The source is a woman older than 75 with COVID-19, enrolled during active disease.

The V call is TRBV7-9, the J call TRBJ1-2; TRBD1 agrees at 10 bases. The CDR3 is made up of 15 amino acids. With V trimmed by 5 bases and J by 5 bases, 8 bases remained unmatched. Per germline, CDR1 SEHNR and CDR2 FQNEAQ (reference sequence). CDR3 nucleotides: TGTGCCAGCAGCCCCCGGGACAGGGGCAGTTATGGCTACACCTTC. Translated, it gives CASSPRDRGSYGYTF.

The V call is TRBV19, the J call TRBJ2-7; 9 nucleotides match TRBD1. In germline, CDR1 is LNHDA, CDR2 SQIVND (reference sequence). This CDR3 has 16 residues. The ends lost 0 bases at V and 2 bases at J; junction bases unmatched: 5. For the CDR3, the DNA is TGTGCCAGTAGTATAGAATTCCGGGACAGGGCCTACGAGCAGTACTTC. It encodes CASSIEFRDRAYEQYF.

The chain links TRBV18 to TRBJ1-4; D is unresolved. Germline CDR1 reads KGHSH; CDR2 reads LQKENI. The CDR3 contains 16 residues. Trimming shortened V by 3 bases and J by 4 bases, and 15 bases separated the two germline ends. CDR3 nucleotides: TGTGCCAGCTCACCTTTTTACGCCGGGGTTAATGAAAAACTGTTTTTT. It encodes CASSPFYAGVNEKLFF.

In DNA, the CDR3 is TGTGCCACCAGTGATTTTGGTCTGGGGAGGGTCAACAATGAGCAGTTCTTC. It specifies CATSDFGLGRVNNEQFF. The rearrangement links TRBV24-1 to TRBJ2-1; TRBD2 agrees at 7 bases. The CDR3 totals 17 residues. V was pared by 1 base and J by 5 bases, with 10 bases of the junction left unmatched. Germline CDR1 is KGHDR and CDR2 is SFDVKD.

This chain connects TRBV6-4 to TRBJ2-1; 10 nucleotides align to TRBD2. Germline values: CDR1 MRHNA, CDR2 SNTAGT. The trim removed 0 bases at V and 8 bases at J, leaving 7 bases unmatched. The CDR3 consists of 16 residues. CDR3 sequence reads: CASSDSKRGGLHEQFF. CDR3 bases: TGTGCCAGCAGTGACTCGAAGCGGGGGGGCCTTCATGAGCAGTTCTTC.

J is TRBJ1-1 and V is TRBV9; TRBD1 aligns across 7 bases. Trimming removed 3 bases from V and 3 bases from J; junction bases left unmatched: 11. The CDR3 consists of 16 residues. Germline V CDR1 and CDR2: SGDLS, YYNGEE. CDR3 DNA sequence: TGTGCCAGCAGCGGATCGACAGGGCCATTTGACACTGAAGCTTTCTTT. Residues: CASSGSTGPFDTEAFF.

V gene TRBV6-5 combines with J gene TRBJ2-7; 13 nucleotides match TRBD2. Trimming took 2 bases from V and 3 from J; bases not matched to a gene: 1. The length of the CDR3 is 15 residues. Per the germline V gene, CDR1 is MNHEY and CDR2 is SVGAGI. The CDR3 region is CASSYRTSGGYEQYF. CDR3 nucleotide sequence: TGTGCCAGCAGTTACCGGACTAGCGGGGGCTACGAGCAGTACTTC.

The CDR3 protein is CASSRDSPYEQYF. The CDR3 DNA reads TGTGCCAGCAGCCGGGACAGCCCCTACGAGCAGTACTTC. J is TRBJ2-7 and V is TRBV6-5, with 7 nucleotides matching TRBD1. This CDR3 has 13 amino acids. The germline V gene has CDR1 MNHEY and CDR2 SVGAGI. The V gene end was trimmed by 6 bases and the J gene end by 2 bases; junction bases not matched to a gene: 4.

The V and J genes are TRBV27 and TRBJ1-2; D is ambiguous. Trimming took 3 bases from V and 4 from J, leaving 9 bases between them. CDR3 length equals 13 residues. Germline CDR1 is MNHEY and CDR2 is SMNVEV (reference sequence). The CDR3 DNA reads TGTGCCAGCAGTTTTGGTCAGTCCTATGGCTACACCTTC. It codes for CASSFGQSYGYTF.

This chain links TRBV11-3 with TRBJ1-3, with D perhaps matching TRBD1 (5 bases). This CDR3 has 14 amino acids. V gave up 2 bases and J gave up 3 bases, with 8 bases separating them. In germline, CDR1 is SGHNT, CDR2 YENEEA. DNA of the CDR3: TGTGCCAGCAGCTTATCGACAGTTGGAAACACCATATATTTT. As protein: CASSLSTVGNTIYF.

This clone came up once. In nucleotides, the CDR3 is TGTGCCATCCCTTTGGGGGGGAGCACAGATACGCAGTATTTT. Translated, it gives CAIPLGGSTDTQYF. The chain is built from TRBV7-9 and TRBJ2-3; TRBD2 aligns across 7 bases. The ends lost 10 bases at V and 0 bases at J; junction bases unmatched: 7. Per the germline V gene, CDR1 is SEHNR and CDR2 is FQNEAQ (reference sequence). CDR3 length equals 14 residues.

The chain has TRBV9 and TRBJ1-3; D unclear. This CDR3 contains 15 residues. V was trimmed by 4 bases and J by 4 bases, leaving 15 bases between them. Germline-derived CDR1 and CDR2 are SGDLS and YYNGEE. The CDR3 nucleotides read TGTGCCAGCAGCTCAGACCGGGGTGGCGGAAACACCATATATTTT. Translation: CASSSDRGGGNTIYF. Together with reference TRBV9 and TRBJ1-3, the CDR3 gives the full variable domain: DSGVTQTPKHLITATGQRVTLRCSPRSGDLSVYWYQQSLDQGLQFLIQYYNGEERAKGNILERFSAQQFPDLHSELNLSSLELGDSALYFCASSSDRGGGNTIYFGEGSWLTVV.

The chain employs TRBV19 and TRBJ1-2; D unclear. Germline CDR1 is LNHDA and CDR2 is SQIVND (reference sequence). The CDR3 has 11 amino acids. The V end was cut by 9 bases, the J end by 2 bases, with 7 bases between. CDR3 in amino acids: CASRENYGYTF. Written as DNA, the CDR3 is TGTGCCAGCCGGGAGAACTATGGCTACACCTTC.

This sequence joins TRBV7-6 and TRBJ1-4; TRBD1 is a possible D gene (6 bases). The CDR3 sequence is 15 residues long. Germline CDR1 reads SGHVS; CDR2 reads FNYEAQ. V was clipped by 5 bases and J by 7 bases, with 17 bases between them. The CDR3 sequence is CASSPQGRGIEKLFF. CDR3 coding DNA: TGTGCCAGCAGCCCACAGGGAAGAGGAATTGAAAAACTGTTTTTT.

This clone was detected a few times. CDR3 DNA: TGTGCCAGCTCTCCCAAGGGGGACAAACCTGGGGCCAACGTCCTGACTTTC. Translation: CASSPKGDKPGANVLTF. This chain connects TRBV18 to TRBJ2-6; the D gene is possibly TRBD1 (6 bases). The CDR3 has 17 residues. Per the germline V gene, CDR1 is KGHSH and CDR2 is LQKENI. V was clipped by 6 bases and J by 2 bases, with 17 bases between them.

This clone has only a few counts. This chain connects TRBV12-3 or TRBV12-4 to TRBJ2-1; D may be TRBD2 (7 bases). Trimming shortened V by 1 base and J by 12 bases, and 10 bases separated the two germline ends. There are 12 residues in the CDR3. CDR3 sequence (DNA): TGTGCCAGCAGTTTAGGGGGGGGCAGGCAGTTCTTC. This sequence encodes CASSLGGGRQFF.

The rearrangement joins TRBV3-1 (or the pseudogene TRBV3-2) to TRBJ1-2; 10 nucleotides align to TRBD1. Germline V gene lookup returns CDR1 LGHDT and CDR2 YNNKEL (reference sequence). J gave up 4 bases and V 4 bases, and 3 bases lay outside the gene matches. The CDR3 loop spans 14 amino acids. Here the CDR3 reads CASSPRDRGYGYTF. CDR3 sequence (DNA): TGTGCCAGCAGCCCTAGGGACAGGGGCTATGGCTACACCTTC.

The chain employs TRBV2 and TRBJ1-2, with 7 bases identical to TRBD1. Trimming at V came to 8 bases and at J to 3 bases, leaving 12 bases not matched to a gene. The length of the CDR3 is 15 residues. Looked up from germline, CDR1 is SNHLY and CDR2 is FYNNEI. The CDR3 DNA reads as TGTGCCAGCTACCCCGGGACAGAGAGTCACTATGGCTACACCTTC. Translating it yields CASYPGTESHYGYTF.

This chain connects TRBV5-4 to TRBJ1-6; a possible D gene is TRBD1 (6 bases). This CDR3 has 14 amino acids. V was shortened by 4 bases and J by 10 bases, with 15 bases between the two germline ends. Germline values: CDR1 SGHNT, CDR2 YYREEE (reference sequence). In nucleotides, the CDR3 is TGTGCCAGCAGCACGCAGACCGGGACATCACCCCTCCACTTT. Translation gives CASSTQTGTSPLHF.

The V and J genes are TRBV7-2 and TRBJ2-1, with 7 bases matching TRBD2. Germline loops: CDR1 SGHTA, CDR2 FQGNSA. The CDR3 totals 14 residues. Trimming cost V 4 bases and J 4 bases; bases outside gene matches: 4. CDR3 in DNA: TGTGCCAGCAGCTCGCGACTAGCTTACAATGAGCAGTTCTTC. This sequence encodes CASSSRLAYNEQFF. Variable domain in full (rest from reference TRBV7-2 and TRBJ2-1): GAGVSQSPSNKVTEKGKDVELRCDPISGHTALYWYRQSLGQGLEFLIYFQGNSAPDKSGLPSDRFSAERTGGSVSTLTIQRTQQEDSAVYLCASSSRLAYNEQFFGPGTRLTVL.

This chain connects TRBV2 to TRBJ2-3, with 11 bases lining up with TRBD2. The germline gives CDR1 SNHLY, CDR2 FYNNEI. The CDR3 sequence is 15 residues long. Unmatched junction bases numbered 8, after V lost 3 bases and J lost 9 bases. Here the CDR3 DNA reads TGTGCCAGCAGTGAGTGGACTAGCGGGCGTGGGACGCAGTATTTT. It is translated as CASSEWTSGRGTQYF.

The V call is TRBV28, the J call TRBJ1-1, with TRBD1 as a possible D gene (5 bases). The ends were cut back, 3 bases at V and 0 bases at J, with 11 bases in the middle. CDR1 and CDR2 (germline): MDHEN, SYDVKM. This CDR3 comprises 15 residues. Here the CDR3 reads CASSLPSGMNTEAFF. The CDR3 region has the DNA TGTGCCAGCAGTTTGCCCTCAGGGATGAACACTGAAGCTTTCTTT.

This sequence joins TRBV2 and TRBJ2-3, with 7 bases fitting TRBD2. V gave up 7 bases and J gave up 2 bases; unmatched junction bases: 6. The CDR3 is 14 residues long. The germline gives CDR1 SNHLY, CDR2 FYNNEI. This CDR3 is CASTRLAPTDTQYF. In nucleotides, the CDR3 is TGTGCCAGCACTAGACTAGCCCCCACAGATACGCAGTATTTT.

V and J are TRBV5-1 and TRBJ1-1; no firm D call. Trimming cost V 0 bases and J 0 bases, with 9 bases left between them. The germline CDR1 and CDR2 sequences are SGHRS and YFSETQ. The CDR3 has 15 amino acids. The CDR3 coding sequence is TGCGCCAGCAGCTTGGCGGGAATGGTGAACACTGAAGCTTTCTTT. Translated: CASSLAGMVNTEAFF.

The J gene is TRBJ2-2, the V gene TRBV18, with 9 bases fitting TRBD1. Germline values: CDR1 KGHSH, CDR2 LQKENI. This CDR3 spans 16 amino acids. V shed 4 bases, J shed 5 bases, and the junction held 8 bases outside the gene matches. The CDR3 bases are TGTGCCAGCTCACTAACAGGGGGCGCATCAACCGGGGAGCTGTTTTTT. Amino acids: CASSLTGGASTGELFF.

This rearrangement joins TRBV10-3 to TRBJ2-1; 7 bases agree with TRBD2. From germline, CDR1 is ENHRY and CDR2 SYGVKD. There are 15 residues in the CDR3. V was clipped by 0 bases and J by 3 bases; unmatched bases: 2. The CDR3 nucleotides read TGTGCCATCAGTGAGTCGAGGGAGGGCTACAATGAGCAGTTCTTC. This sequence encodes CAISESREGYNEQFF.

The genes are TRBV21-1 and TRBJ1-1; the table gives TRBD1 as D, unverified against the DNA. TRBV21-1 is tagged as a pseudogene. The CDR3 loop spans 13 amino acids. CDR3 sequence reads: CASRESDRAGAFF. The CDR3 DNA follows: TGTGCCAGCAGGGAATCCGACAGGGCTGGGGCTTTCTTT.

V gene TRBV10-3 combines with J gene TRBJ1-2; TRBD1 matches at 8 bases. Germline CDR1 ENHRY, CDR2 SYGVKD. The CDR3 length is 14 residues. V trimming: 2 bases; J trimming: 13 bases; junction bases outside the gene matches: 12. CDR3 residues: CAISEPGDRIVCTF. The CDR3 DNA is TGTGCCATCAGTGAGCCGGGGGACAGGATTGTTTGCACCTTC.

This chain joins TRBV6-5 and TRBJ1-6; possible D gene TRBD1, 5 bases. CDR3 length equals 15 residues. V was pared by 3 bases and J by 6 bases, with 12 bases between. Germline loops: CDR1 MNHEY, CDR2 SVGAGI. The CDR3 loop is CASSYSGGPNSPLHF. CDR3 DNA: TGTGCCAGCAGTTATTCCGGGGGTCCTAATTCACCCCTCCACTTT.